This T cell receptor beta chain was identified during a study of cytomegalovirus exposure and HLA in healthy donors. Regarding this clone: What it binds is unknown.

Overall study findings and caveats: Most TCR sequences were seen very rarely across donors, but some public TCRs occurred in many. Cytomegalovirus status was reportedly diagnosed by the classifier with high specificity and sensitivity.

Primers: 60 Vbeta forward and 13 Jbeta reverse. The table came from immunoSEQ multiplex PCR; TCRdb's copy has only in-frame clones and leaves some out. This sample carries 150,000 to 200,000 clones, over 65% of them seen once, and the ten largest clones take around 1.5%. The V end was cut by 6 bases, the J end by 5 bases, with 10 bases between. This CDR3 has 11 residues. Germline CDR1 DFQATT, CDR2 SNEGSKA (reference sequence). The sample comprised PBMCs. This clonotype originated in a woman aged 25 to 39 in good health and CMV-seropositive. The chain recombines TRBV20-1 with TRBJ2-5; a possible D gene is TRBD1 (6 bases). Here the CDR3 reads CSANRDETQYF. In nucleotides, the CDR3 is TGCAGTGCAAACAGGGATGAGACCCAGTACTTC.